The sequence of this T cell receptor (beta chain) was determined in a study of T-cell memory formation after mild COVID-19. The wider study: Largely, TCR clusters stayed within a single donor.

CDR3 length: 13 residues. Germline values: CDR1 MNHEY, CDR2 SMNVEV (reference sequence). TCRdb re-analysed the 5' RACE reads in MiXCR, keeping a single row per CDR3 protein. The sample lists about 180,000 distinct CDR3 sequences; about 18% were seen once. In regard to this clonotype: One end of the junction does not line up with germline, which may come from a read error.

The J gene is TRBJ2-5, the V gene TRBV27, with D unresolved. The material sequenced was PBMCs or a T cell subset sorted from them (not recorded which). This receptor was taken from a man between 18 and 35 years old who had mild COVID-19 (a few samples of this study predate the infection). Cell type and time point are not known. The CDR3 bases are TGTTCCAGCAGTTTATTCAGGCAAGAGACCCAGTACTTC. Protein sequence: CSSSLFRQETQYF.